Below are 8 T cell receptor beta chains sequenced from a single sample in a study of T cells in Graves' hyperthyroidism and ophthalmopathy. The CDR3 regions of TCR beta were amplified from RNA transcripts. HTBI primers were used for first-round RT-PCR of the TCR CDR3. TCRdb passed the multiplex PCR reads through MiXCR, listing each CDR3 protein once. The sample yields under 450,000 distinct CDR3 sequences, roughly 14% seen once. Material: blood. Source of these receptors: a woman under 30 with Graves' hyperthyroidism.

The table lists this clonotype with many counts. The chain links TRBV2 to TRBJ1-6; no reliable D call. Per the germline V gene, CDR1 is SNHLY and CDR2 is FYNNEI. The CDR3 contains 16 residues. V lost 3 bases and J lost 9, with 18 bases in between. The CDR3 DNA reads TGTGCCAGCAGTGAGATTCGGGGATTTCCATTTTCACCCCTCCACTTT. It encodes CASSEIRGFPFSPLHF.

The chain carries TRBV19 and TRBJ2-3, with D unresolved. Germline V CDR1 and CDR2: LNHDA, SQIVND (reference sequence). V was pared by 3 bases and J by 3 bases, with 10 bases between. CDR3 length: 14 amino acids. CDR3 nucleotides: TGTGCCAGTAGTATGGCTGTGAGAACAGATACGCAGTATTTT. Translation: CASSMAVRTDTQYF. The variable domain in full, completed from reference TRBV19 and TRBJ2-3, reads DGGITQSPKYLFRKEGQNVTLSCEQNLNHDAMYWYRQDPGQGLRLIYYSQIVNDFQKGDIAEGYSVSREKKESFPLTVTSAQKNPTAFYLCASSMAVRTDTQYFGPGTRLTVL.

This clonotype has ten or more counts. V usage is TRBV29-1 and J usage is TRBJ1-2; tentative D call: TRBD1 (5 bases). V dropped 0 bases and J dropped 1 base, with 18 bases sitting between them. This CDR3 has 17 residues. Germline CDR1 is SQVTM and CDR2 is ANQGSEA. CDR3 sequence: CSVEERDSRNLNYGYTF. CDR3 DNA sequence: TGCAGCGTTGAAGAACGGGACTCCCGGAATCTTAACTATGGCTACACCTTC.

This clonotype was observed many times. CDR3 sequence (DNA): TGTGCCAGCTCACCCCAGGTGAGCACTGAAGCTTTCTTT. Translation gives CASSPQVSTEAFF. The rearrangement links TRBV18 to TRBJ1-1; D uncertain. Germline V gene lookup returns CDR1 KGHSH and CDR2 LQKENI. V was shortened by 3 bases and J by 4 bases, with 9 bases between the two germline ends. This CDR3 spans 13 amino acids. The full variable domain, in which reference TRBV18 and TRBJ1-1 provide the parts outside the CDR3, is NAGVMQNPRHLVRRRGQEARLRCSPMKGHSHVYWYRQLPEEGLKFMVYLQKENIIDESGMPKERFSAEFPKEGPSILRIQQVVRGDSAAYFCASSPQVSTEAFFGQGTRLTVV.

Many counts were recorded for this clonotype. J is TRBJ2-1 and V is TRBV7-2; perhaps TRBD2 as D (5 bases). Looked up from germline, CDR1 is SGHTA and CDR2 is FQGNSA. V lost 4 bases and J 5 bases, leaving 9 bases between the germline ends. The CDR3 runs to 13 residues. The CDR3 reads CASSSVGDNEQFF. In nucleotides, the CDR3 is TGTGCCAGCAGCTCCGTCGGGGACAATGAGCAGTTCTTC.

This clonotype appeared many times. The chain joins TRBV11-2 to TRBJ2-7, with D uncertain. Looked up from germline, CDR1 is SGHAT and CDR2 is FQNNGV. The CDR3 totals 14 residues. V lost 5 bases and J 3 bases, leaving 14 bases between the germline ends. The CDR3 nucleotides read TGTGCCAGCAGCCGGAATTCGGGTTTCTACGAGCAGTACTTC. It encodes CASSRNSGFYEQYF.

This clonotype has more than one count but fewer than ten. The V gene is TRBV18, the J gene TRBJ1-1, with D possibly TRBD1 on 5 matching bases. Germline values: CDR1 KGHSH, CDR2 LQKENI. V lost 3 bases to trimming and J lost 4 bases, with 18 bases between them. The CDR3 covers 16 residues. CDR3 residues: CASSPRQGHWSTEAFF. The CDR3 DNA follows: TGTGCCAGCTCACCTCGTCAGGGTCATTGGAGCACTGAAGCTTTCTTT.

In its sample, this clonotype was seen many times. Germline and junction disagree at one end, which may indicate a read error. The chain carries TRBV6-1 and TRBJ2-7; no definite D call. CDR3 length: 13 residues. Germline-derived CDR1 and CDR2 are MNHNS and SASEGT. CDR3 nucleotide sequence: TGTGCCAGCACTCCCGAGTATTCCTACGGGCAGTACTTC. Amino acid sequence: CASTPEYSYGQYF.